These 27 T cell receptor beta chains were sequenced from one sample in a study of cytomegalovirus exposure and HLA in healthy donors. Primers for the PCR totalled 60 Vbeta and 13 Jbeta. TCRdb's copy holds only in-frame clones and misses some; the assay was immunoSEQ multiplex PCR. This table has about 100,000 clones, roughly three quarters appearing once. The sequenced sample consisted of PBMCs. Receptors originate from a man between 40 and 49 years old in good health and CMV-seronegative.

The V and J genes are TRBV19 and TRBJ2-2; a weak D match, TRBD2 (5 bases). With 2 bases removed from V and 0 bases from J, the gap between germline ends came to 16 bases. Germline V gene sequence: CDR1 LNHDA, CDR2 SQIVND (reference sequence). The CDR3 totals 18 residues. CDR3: CASSIPTGLLSNTGELFF. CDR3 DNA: TGTGCCAGTAGTATACCGACTGGACTGTTATCGAACACCGGGGAGCTGTTTTTT.

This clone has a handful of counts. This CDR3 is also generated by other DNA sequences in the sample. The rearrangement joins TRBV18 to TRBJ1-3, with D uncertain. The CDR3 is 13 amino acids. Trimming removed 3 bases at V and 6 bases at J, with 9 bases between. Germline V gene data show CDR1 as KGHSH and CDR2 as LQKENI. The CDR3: CASSPSEENTIYF. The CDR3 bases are TGTGCCAGCTCACCGTCAGAGGAAAACACCATATATTTT.

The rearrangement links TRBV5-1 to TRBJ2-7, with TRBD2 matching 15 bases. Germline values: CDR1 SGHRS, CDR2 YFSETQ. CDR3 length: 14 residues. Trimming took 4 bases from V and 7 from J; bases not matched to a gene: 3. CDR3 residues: CASSPGTSGGEQYV. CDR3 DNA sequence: TGCGCCAGCAGCCCGGGGACTAGCGGGGGGGAGCAGTACGTC.

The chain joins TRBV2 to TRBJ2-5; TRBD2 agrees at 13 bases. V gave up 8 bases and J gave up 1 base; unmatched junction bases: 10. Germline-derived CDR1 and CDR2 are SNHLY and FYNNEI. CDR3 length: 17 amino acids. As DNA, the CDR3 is TGTGCCAGCGAAGAGCTTGGACTAGCGGGGGTCCAAGAGACCCAGTACTTC. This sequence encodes CASEELGLAGVQETQYF.

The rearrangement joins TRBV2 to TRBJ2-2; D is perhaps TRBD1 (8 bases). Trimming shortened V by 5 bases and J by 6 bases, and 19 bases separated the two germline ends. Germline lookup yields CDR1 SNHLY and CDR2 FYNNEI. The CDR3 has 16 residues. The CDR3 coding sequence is TGTGCCAGCAGTTCTCGACAGGGGAGGGGACCCGGGGAGCTGTTTTTT. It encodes CASSSRQGRGPGELFF.

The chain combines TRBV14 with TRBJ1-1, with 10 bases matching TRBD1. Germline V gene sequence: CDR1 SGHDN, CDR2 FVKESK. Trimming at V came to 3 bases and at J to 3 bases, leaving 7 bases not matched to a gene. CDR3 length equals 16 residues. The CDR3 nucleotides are TGTGCCAGCAGCCAGAGACAGGGGGCACGGGACACTGAAGCTTTCTTT. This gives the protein CASSQRQGARDTEAFF.

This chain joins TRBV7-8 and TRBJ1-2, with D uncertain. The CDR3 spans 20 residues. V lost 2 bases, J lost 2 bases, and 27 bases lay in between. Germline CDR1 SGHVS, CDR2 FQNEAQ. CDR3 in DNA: TGTGCCAGCAGCTTAAGGGCGCCCGGCGGGCTTATCTCTCAGAACTATGGCTACACCTTC. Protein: CASSLRAPGGLISQNYGYTF.

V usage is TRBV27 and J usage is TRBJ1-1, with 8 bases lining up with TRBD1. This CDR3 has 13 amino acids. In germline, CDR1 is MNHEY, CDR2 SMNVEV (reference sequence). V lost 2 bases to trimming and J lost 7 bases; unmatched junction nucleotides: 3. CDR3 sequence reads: CASSLMGTGEAFF. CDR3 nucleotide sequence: TGTGCCAGCAGTTTAATGGGGACAGGTGAAGCTTTCTTT.

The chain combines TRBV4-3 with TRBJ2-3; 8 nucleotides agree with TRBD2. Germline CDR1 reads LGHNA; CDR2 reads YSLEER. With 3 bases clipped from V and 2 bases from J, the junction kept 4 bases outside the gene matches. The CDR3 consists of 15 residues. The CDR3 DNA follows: TGCGCCAGCAGCCACGGGGGGGCGGCCACAGATACGCAGTATTTT. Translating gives CASSHGGAATDTQYF.

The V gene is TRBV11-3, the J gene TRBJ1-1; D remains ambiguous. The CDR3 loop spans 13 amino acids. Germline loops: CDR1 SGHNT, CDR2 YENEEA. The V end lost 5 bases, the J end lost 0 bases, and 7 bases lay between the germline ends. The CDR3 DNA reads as TGTGCCAGCAGCCCTAGAATGAACACTGAAGCTTTCTTT. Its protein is CASSPRMNTEAFF.

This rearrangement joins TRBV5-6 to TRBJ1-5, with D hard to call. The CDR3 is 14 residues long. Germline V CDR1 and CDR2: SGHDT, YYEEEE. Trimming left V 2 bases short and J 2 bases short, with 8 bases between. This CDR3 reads CASSFGLGNQPQHF. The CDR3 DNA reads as TGTGCCAGCAGCTTCGGACTCGGCAATCAGCCCCAGCATTTT.

CDR3: CASSLGTSGGASYNEQFF. CDR3 DNA: TGTGCCAGCAGCTTAGGGACTAGCGGGGGGGCCTCCTACAATGAGCAGTTCTTC. The gene calls are TRBV13 and TRBJ2-1, with 14 bases matching TRBD2. The J segment lost 0 bases and the V segment lost 0 bases, leaving 1 base of the junction unmatched. CDR3 length: 18 residues. CDR1 and CDR2 (germline): PRHDT, FYEKMQ (reference sequence).

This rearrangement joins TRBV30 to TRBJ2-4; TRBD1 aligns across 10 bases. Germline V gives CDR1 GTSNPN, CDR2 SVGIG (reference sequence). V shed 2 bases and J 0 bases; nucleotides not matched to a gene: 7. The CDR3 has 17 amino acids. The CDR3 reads CAWSTGTGAGAKNIQYF. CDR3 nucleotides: TGTGCCTGGAGTACGGGGACAGGGGCAGGAGCCAAAAACATTCAGTACTTC.

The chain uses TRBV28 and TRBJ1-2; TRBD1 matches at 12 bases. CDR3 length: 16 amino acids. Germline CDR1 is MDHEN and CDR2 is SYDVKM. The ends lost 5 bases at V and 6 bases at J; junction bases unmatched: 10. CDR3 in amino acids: CASSVSAGTGGDGYTF. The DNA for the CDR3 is TGTGCCAGCAGTGTAAGCGCCGGGACAGGGGGCGATGGCTACACCTTC.

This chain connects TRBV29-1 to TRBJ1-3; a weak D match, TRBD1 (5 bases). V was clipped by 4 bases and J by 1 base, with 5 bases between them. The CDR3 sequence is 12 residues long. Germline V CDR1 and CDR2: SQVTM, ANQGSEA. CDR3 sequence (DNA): TGCAGCGTTGCAGGGTCTGGAAACACCATATATTTT. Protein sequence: CSVAGSGNTIYF.

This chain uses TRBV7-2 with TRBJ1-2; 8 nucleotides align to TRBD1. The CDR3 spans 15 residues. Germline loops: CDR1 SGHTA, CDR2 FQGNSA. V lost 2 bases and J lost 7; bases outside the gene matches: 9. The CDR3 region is CASSLLGQGTGGYTF. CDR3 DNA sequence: TGTGCCAGCAGCTTACTTGGACAGGGAACGGGTGGCTACACCTTC. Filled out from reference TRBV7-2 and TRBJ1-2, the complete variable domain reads GAGVSQSPSNKVTEKGKDVELRCDPISGHTALYWYRQSLGQGLEFLIYFQGNSAPDKSGLPSDRFSAERTGGSVSTLTIQRTQQEDSAVYLCASSLLGQGTGGYTFGSGTRLTVV.

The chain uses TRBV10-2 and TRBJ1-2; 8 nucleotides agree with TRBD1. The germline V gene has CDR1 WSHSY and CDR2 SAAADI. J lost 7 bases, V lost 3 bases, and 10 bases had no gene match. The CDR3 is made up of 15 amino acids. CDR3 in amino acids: CASSEPPGQATGYTF. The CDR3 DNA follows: TGCGCCAGCAGTGAACCTCCGGGACAGGCTACTGGCTACACCTTC.

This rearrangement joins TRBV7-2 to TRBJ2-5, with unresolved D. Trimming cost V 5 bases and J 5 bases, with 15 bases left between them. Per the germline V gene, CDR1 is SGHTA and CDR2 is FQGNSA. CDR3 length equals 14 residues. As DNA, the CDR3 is TGTGCCAGCAGCACCGTAGACATTGGGGAGACCCAGTACTTC. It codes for CASSTVDIGETQYF.

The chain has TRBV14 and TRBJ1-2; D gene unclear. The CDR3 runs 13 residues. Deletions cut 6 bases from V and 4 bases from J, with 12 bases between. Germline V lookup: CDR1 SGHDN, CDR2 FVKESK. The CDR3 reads CASSSARSYGYTF. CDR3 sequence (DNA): TGTGCCAGCAGTTCAGCACGGAGCTATGGCTACACCTTC.

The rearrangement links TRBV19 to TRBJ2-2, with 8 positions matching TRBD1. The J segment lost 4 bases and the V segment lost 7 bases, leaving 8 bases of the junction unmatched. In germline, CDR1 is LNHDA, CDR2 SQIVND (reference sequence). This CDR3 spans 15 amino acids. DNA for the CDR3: TGTGCCAGTACTCAGGGGGCGCGGGGCACCGGGGAGCTGTTTTTT. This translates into CASTQGARGTGELFF.

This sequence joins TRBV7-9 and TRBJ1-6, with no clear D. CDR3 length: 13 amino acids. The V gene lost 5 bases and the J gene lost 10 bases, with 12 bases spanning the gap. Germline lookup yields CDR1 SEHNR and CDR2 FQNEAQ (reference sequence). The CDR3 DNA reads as TGTGCCAGCAGCCCGTCCCTTTTCTCACCCCTCCACTTT. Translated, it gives CASSPSLFSPLHF. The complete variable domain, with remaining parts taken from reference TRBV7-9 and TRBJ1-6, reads DTGVSQNPRHKITKRGQNVTFRCDPISEHNRLYWYRQTLGQGPEFLTYFQNEAQLEKSRLLSDRFSAERPKGSFSTLEIQRTEQGDSAMYLCASSPSLFSPLHFGNGTRLTVT.

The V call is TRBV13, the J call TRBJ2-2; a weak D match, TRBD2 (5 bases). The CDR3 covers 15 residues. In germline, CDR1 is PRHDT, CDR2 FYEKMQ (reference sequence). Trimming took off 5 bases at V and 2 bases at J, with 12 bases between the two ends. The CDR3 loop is CASSPSGDNTGELFF. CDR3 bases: TGTGCCAGCAGCCCAAGCGGCGATAACACCGGGGAGCTGTTTTTT.

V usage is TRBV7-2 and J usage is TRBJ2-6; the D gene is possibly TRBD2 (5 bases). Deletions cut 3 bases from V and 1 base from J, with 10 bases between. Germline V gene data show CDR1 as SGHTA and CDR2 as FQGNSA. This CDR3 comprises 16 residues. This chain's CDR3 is CASSFRSASGANVLTF. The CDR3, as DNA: TGTGCCAGCAGCTTCCGTAGCGCGTCTGGGGCCAACGTCCTGACTTTC.

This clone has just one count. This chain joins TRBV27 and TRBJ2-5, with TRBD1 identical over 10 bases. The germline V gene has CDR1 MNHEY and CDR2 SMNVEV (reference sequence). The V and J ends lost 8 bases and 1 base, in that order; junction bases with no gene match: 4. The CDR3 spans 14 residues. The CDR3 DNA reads TGTGCCAGCGCGGGACAGGGGCTCCAAGAGACCCAGTACTTC. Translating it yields CASAGQGLQETQYF.

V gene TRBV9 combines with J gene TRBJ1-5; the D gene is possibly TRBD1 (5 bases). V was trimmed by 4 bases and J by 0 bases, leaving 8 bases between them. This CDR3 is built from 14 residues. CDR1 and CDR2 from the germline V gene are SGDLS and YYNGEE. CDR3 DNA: TGTGCCAGCAGCCTCGACAGTAGCAATCAGCCCCAGCATTTT. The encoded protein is CASSLDSSNQPQHF. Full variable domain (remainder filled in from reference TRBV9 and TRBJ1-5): DSGVTQTPKHLITATGQRVTLRCSPRSGDLSVYWYQQSLDQGLQFLIQYYNGEERAKGNILERFSAQQFPDLHSELNLSSLELGDSALYFCASSLDSSNQPQHFGDGTRLSIL.

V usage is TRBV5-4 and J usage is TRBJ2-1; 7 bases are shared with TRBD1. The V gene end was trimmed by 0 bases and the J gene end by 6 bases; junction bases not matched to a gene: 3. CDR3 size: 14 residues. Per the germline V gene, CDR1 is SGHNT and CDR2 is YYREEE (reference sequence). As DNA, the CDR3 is TGTGCCAGCAGCTTGGGGGACAGCCGCAATGAGCAGTTCTTC. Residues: CASSLGDSRNEQFF.

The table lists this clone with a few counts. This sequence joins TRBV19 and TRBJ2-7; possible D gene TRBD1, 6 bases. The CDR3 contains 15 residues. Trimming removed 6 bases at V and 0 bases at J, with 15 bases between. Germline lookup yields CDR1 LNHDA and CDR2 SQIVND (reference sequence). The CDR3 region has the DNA TGTGCCAGTAGCGAGGACAGTCTTGGCTCCTACGAGCAGTACTTC. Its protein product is CASSEDSLGSYEQYF.